The present TCR beta chain was sequenced within a study of T-cell reconstitution after alpha-beta-depleted transplantation in children. General observations from the study: In patients about two months after transplant, alpha-beta T cells reportedly arose from several hundred expanded graft clones. T-cell counts and diversity at one year post-transplant came mainly from newly produced T cells.

V gave up 4 bases and J gave up 4 bases, with 11 bases separating them. The CDR3 consists of 14 residues. The germline CDR1 and CDR2 sequences are MNHEY and SVGEGT. TCRbeta library preparation incorporated unique molecular identifiers. From the PCR reads, TCRdb called clonotypes with MiXCR, one entry per CDR3 protein. Here the sample spans 100,000 to 120,000 distinct CDR3 sequences, 6.4% being singletons. This clonotype came up many times. No antigen is known for it. This clonotype was obtained from a male patient aged 2 to 9 who had a stem cell transplant for acute lymphoblastic leukemia, so the T cells may come from the graft donor. This chain links TRBV6-2 or TRBV6-3 with TRBJ2-4; tentatively, D is TRBD1 (5 bases). This material consisted of PBMCs, mostly from graft donor cells, taken 360 days after TCRalphabeta/CD19-depleted stem cell transplant. The CDR3 here is CASSFPSGKNIQYF. The CDR3 DNA is TGTGCCAGCAGTTTCCCCTCAGGGAAAAACATTCAGTACTTC.